The 20 T cell receptor beta chains presented below share a single source sample, sequenced in a study of cytomegalovirus exposure and HLA in healthy donors. 13 Jbeta primers and 60 Vbeta primers were used for the PCR. TCRdb's copy holds only in-frame clones and misses some; the assay was immunoSEQ multiplex PCR. The table shows roughly 170,000 clones, with over 65% occurring only once. Material for sequencing was PBMCs. All receptors derive from a woman aged 30 to 39 in good health and CMV-seropositive.

This clone occurred a few times. The chain employs TRBV7-9 and TRBJ1-2; D is possibly TRBD1 (6 bases). The CDR3 contains 11 residues. Trimming pared 2 bases from V and 14 bases from J, leaving 12 bases between. Germline CDR1 reads SEHNR; CDR2 reads FQNEAQ (reference sequence). The CDR3 reads CASSLKDRGTF. The CDR3 nucleotides are TGTGCCAGCAGCTTAAAGGACAGAGGTACCTTC.

This clone was counted a single time. This chain links TRBV6-5 with TRBJ2-7; D is possibly TRBD2 (7 bases). The V gene's germline CDR1 is MNHEY and CDR2 SVGAGI. The CDR3 totals 13 residues. V shed 4 bases and J shed 5 bases, with 12 bases lying between them. CDR3 DNA: TGTGCCAGCAGTTCTCGGGGGGCGGACGAGCAGTACTTC. Protein sequence: CASSSRGADEQYF.

This clone was picked up a small number of times. This chain joins TRBV4-1 and TRBJ1-2; 9 bases match TRBD1. Germline V lookup: CDR1 MGHRA, CDR2 YSYEKL. Germline trimming cut 1 base from V and 3 bases from J; bases unmatched to any gene: 21. CDR3 length equals 21 residues. The CDR3 DNA reads TGCGCCAGCAGCCAAGTGACAGGGGGAACTGCGAACCACCATGTTGACTATGGCTACACCTTC. Amino acid sequence: CASSQVTGGTANHHVDYGYTF.

The chain employs TRBV18 and TRBJ1-2; perhaps TRBD1 as D (6 bases). Between the trimmed V and J ends, which lost 0 bases and 1 base, there was a span of 9 bases. The CDR3 contains 15 residues. Germline loops: CDR1 KGHSH, CDR2 LQKENI. CDR3 coding DNA: TGTGCCAGCTCACCACCGATCAGGGGTAACTATGGCTACACCTTC. Amino acid sequence: CASSPPIRGNYGYTF.

The rearrangement uses TRBV2 and TRBJ2-7; D perhaps matches TRBD1 (6 bases). The ends were cut back, 7 bases at V and 2 bases at J, with 18 bases in the middle. CDR3 length: 15 amino acids. Germline V lookup: CDR1 SNHLY, CDR2 FYNNEI. CDR3 coding DNA: TGTGCCAGCACCTGGGCCGGGACACGGGCCTACGAGCAGTACTTC. Translating it yields CASTWAGTRAYEQYF.

This clone came up a few times. The rearrangement uses TRBV7-9 and TRBJ2-2; 7 nucleotides line up with TRBD1. Per germline, CDR1 SEHNR and CDR2 FQNEAQ (reference sequence). The CDR3 is made up of 15 amino acids. Losses at the gene ends were 5 bases for V and 2 bases for J; bases not matched to a gene: 5. CDR3 sequence: CASSPGQFNTGELFF. The CDR3, as DNA: TGTGCCAGCAGCCCGGGACAGTTTAACACCGGGGAGCTGTTTTTT.

The chain carries TRBV14 and TRBJ2-5; D gene ambiguous. The CDR3 is 14 amino acids. Trimming left V 1 base short and J 4 bases short, with 10 bases between. From germline, CDR1 is SGHDN and CDR2 FVKESK. The CDR3 sequence is CASSQVGSGETQYF. Written as DNA, the CDR3 is TGTGCCAGCAGCCAAGTTGGATCAGGAGAGACCCAGTACTTC.

V and J are TRBV7-9 and TRBJ1-5; D ambiguous. Germline V gene data show CDR1 as SEHNR and CDR2 as FQNEAQ (reference sequence). With 3 bases removed from V and 12 bases from J, the gap between germline ends came to 15 bases. This CDR3 spans 13 amino acids. CDR3 sequence: CASSFNAPESQHF. The CDR3 DNA is TGTGCCAGCAGCTTTAATGCCCCAGAAAGCCAGCATTTT.

This clone was seen only once. J is TRBJ2-3 and V is TRBV18; TRBD2 matches 9 bases. This CDR3 has 17 amino acids. Germline lookup yields CDR1 KGHSH and CDR2 LQKENI. V shed 1 base, J shed 5 bases, and the junction held 10 bases outside the gene matches. This chain's CDR3 is CASSPLSGSPGRDTQYF. The CDR3 DNA is TGTGCCAGCTCACCACTTAGCGGGAGCCCGGGGAGAGATACGCAGTATTTT.

The V gene is TRBV9, the J gene TRBJ2-2, with 9 bases identical to TRBD2. Germline V gives CDR1 SGDLS, CDR2 YYNGEE. The CDR3 loop spans 18 amino acids. J lost 0 bases, V lost 0 bases, and 6 bases had no gene match. The DNA for the CDR3 is TGTGCCAGCAGCGTAGTGAGGCTAGCGGGAACGAACACCGGGGAGCTGTTTTTT. Translation: CASSVVRLAGTNTGELFF.

This chain uses TRBV5-4 with TRBJ1-1, with TRBD1 matching over 8 bases. CDR3 length: 14 residues. Germline-derived CDR1 and CDR2 are SGHNT and YYREEE (reference sequence). V was clipped by 6 bases and J by 10 bases; unmatched bases: 14. The CDR3 sequence: CASNLQGAGRGAFF. The CDR3 DNA reads as TGTGCCAGCAACCTCCAGGGGGCTGGGCGGGGAGCTTTCTTT.

The chain is built from TRBV10-3 and TRBJ2-6; TRBD1 matches 9 bases. Germline trimming cut 4 bases from V and 1 base from J; bases unmatched to any gene: 5. The CDR3 loop spans 17 amino acids. CDR1 is ENHRY, CDR2 SYGVKD, per germline. CDR3 nucleotides: TGTGCCATCAGTGCCGGGACAGGGAGGTCTGGGGCCAACGTCCTGACTTTC. This sequence encodes CAISAGTGRSGANVLTF.

V and J are TRBV5-1 and TRBJ2-3; TRBD2 agrees at 12 bases. Germline assignment: CDR1 SGHRS and CDR2 YFSETQ. This CDR3 comprises 17 residues. J gave up 4 bases and V 1 base, and 7 bases lay outside the gene matches. The CDR3 spells CASSLSRLAGVSDTQYF. The CDR3 nucleotides are TGCGCCAGCAGCTTGTCGCGACTAGCGGGAGTGTCAGATACGCAGTATTTT.

The V call is TRBV5-6, the J call TRBJ2-5; D call uncertain. The CDR3 covers 13 residues. Trimming left V 0 bases short and J 1 base short, with 4 bases between. CDR1 and CDR2 from the germline V gene are SGHDT and YYEEEE. For the CDR3, the DNA is TGTGCCAGCAGCTTGGGCAGCCAAGAGACCCAGTACTTC. Residues: CASSLGSQETQYF. The complete variable domain, with remaining parts taken from reference TRBV5-6 and TRBJ2-5, reads DAGVTQSPTHLIKTRGQQVTLRCSPKSGHDTVSWYQQALGQGPQFIFQYYEEEERQRGNFPDRFSGHQFPNYSSELNVNALLLGDSALYLCASSLGSQETQYFGPGTRLLVL.

This rearrangement joins TRBV6-6 to TRBJ2-4, with 8 nucleotides matching TRBD1. Germline V gives CDR1 MNHNY, CDR2 SVGAGI (reference sequence). After removal of 2 bases from V and 9 bases from J, the junction contained 6 bases not matched to a gene. The CDR3 has 14 residues. The CDR3 here is CASSYTDRGSIQYF. The CDR3 DNA sequence: TGTGCCAGCAGTTACACCGACAGGGGAAGCATTCAGTACTTC.

V gene TRBV10-3 combines with J gene TRBJ2-5, with D perhaps TRBD2 (6 bases). CDR1 and CDR2 (germline): ENHRY, SYGVKD. This CDR3 is built from 16 residues. Trimming removed 5 bases from V and 5 bases from J, with 21 bases in between. The DNA of the CDR3 is TGTGCCATCAGTCGAGGAGGGTCGTCCCCGGGGGAGACCCAGTACTTC. This gives the protein CAISRGGSSPGETQYF.

The chain is built from TRBV11-2 and TRBJ2-7; 14 bases are a match to TRBD2. The CDR3 loop spans 16 amino acids. Trimming removed 4 bases from V and 6 bases from J; junction bases left unmatched: 8. CDR1 is SGHAT and CDR2 is FQNNGV in the germline V gene. The CDR3 nucleotides are TGTGCCAGCAGCTGGAACCAGGGACTAGCGGGAGTCGAGCAGTACTTC. Translated, it gives CASSWNQGLAGVEQYF.

The V gene is TRBV5-1, the J gene TRBJ1-2; possibly TRBD1 for D (6 bases). CDR3 size: 15 residues. V lost 2 bases, J lost 0 bases, and 11 bases lay in between. Germline V gene data show CDR1 as SGHRS and CDR2 as YFSETQ. CDR3 sequence: CASSLNRDANYGYTF. DNA of the CDR3: TGCGCCAGCAGCTTAAACAGGGATGCTAACTATGGCTACACCTTC.

This sequence joins TRBV7-2 and TRBJ2-1; D is unclear. Trimming took off 5 bases at V and 9 bases at J, with 11 bases between the two ends. CDR3 length: 12 residues. CDR1 is SGHTA and CDR2 is FQGNSA in the germline V gene. CDR3 sequence reads: CASSPLKSEQFF. The CDR3 nucleotides read TGTGCCAGCAGCCCCCTAAAATCTGAGCAGTTCTTC.

The rearrangement uses TRBV10-3 and TRBJ1-5; D ambiguous. Per germline, CDR1 ENHRY and CDR2 SYGVKD. V shed 5 bases and J shed 3 bases, with 11 bases lying between them. CDR3 length equals 14 residues. The CDR3 coding sequence is TGTGCCATCAGTTCCTCGGGGAACAATCAGCCCCAGCATTTT. Translation gives CAISSSGNNQPQHF.